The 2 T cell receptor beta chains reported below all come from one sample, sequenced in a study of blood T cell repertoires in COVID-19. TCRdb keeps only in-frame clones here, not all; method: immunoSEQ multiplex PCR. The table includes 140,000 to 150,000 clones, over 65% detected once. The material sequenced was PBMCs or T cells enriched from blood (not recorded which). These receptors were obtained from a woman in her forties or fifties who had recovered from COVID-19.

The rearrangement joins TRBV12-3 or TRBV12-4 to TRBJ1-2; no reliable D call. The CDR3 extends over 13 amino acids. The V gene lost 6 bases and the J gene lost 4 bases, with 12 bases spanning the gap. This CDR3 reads CASSLLVLYGYTF. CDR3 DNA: TGTGCCAGCAGCCTGCTAGTTCTCTATGGCTACACCTTC.

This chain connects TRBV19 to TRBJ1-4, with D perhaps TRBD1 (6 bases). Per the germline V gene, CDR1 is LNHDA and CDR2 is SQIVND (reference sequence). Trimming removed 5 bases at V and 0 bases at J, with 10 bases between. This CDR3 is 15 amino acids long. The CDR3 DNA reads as TGTGCCAGTAGTCTCCGGACAGCAACTAATGAAAAACTGTTTTTT. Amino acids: CASSLRTATNEKLFF.